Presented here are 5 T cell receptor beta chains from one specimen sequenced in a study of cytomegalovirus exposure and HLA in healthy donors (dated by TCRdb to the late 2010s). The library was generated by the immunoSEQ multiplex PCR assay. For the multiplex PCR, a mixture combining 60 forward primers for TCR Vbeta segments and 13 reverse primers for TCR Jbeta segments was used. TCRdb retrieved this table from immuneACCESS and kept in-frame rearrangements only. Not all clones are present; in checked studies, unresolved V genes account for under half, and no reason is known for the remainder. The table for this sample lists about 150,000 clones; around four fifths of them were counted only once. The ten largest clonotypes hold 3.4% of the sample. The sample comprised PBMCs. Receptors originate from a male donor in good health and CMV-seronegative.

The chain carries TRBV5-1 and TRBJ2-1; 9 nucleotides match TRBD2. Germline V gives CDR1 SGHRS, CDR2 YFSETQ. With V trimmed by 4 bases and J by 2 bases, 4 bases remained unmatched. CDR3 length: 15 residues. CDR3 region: CASSTSGGTYNEQFF. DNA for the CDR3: TGCGCCAGCAGCACAAGCGGGGGGACCTACAATGAGCAGTTCTTC.

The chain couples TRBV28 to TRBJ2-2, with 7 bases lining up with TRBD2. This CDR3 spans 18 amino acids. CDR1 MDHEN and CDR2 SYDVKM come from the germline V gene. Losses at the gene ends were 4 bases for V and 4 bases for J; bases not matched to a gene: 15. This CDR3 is CASSSNDLRLAGTGELFF. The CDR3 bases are TGTGCCAGCAGTTCAAACGATCTTAGACTAGCTGGCACCGGGGAGCTGTTTTTT.

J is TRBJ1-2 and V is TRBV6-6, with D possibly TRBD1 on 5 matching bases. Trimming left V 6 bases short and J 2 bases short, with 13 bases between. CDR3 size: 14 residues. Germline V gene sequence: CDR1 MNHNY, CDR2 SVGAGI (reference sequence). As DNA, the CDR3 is TGTGCCAGCAGCCAACCCCCAGGGAACTATGGCTACACCTTC. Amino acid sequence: CASSQPPGNYGYTF.

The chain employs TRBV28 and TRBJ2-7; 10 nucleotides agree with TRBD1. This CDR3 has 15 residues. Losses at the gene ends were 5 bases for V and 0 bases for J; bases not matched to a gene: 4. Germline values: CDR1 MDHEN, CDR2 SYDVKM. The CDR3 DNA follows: TGTGCCAGCAGTCACCGGACAGGGGGCTCCTACGAGCAGTACTTC. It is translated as CASSHRTGGSYEQYF.

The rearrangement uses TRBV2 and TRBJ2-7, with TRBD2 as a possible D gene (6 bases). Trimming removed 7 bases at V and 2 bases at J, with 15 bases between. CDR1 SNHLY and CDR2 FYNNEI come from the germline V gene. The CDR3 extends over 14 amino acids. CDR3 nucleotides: TGTGCCAGCAAAGGGACTTCGCCACCCTACGAGCAGTACTTC. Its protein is CASKGTSPPYEQYF.